This T cell receptor beta chain was identified in a study of Graves' ophthalmopathy and Graves' hyperthyroidism. Included hyperthyroidism patients were aged 18 to 65 and newly diagnosed (under 2 months' duration). The authors diagnosed from clinical symptoms, serum thyroxine, TRAb, thyroid ultrasound and orbital computed tomography. This CDR3 comprises 15 residues. Deletions cut 7 bases from V and 0 bases from J, with 15 bases between. RNA transcripts served as template for amplifying TCR beta CDR3 sequences. An initial RT-PCR round employing HTBI primers preceded a second-round multiplex PCR. TCRdb reprocessed the multiplex PCR reads via MiXCR and lists one record per CDR3 protein. The table records some 350,000 distinct CDR3 sequences, 15% to 20% of them present only once. There are many counts of this clonotype. The antigen is unknown. Study-level results: The model's prediction of ophthalmopathy progression had about 70% sensitivity and around 72% specificity. Also, most clonotypes expanded in the thyroid above 0.001 frequency appeared in blood.

This clonotype was sampled from an adult woman with stable Graves' hyperthyroidism. This chain links TRBV12-3 or TRBV12-4 with TRBJ1-1; weak D call: TRBD1 (5 bases). Sequenced: peripheral blood. The CDR3 region is CASTLGGHLNTEAFF. Written as DNA, the CDR3 is TGTGCCAGCACCCTGGGAGGACATTTGAACACTGAAGCTTTCTTT.